What follows are 18 T cell receptor beta chains derived from one specimen sequenced in a study of cytomegalovirus exposure and HLA in healthy donors. PCR amplification relied on 60 Vbeta primers (plus 13 Jbeta primers). The data were produced by immunoSEQ multiplex PCR, yet TCRdb's version contains in-frame clones alone and is incomplete. The table records approximately 100,000 clones, 77% of them present only once. Sequenced input: PBMCs. These receptors all stem from a man aged 35-49 years in good health and CMV-seropositive.

This clone has only a few counts. The chain links TRBV4-1 to TRBJ2-3; D possibly corresponds to TRBD2 (6 bases). The germline V and J ends were trimmed by 0 bases and 0 bases, with 13 bases remaining between them. Germline assignment: CDR1 MGHRA and CDR2 YSYEKL. The CDR3 extends over 17 amino acids. The chain's CDR3 is CASSQEGLLSSTDTQYF. The CDR3 region has the DNA TGCGCCAGCAGCCAAGAGGGACTCTTGAGTAGCACAGATACGCAGTATTTT.

V and J are TRBV11-2 and TRBJ1-6; TRBD1 is a possible D gene (5 bases). The CDR3 consists of 14 residues. V was cut by 8 bases and J by 3 bases, with 11 bases left in between. Germline CDR1 is SGHAT and CDR2 is FQNNGV. Written as DNA, the CDR3 is TGTGCCAGCCGCGACAGAAACTATAATTCACCCCTCCACTTT. Translation: CASRDRNYNSPLHF.

V and J are TRBV28 and TRBJ1-1; D gene unclear. The germline CDR1 and CDR2 sequences are MDHEN and SYDVKM. The V and J ends lost 5 bases and 0 bases respectively, with 7 bases between them. This CDR3 region has 13 residues. CDR3 sequence (DNA): TGTGCCAGCAGTAGTACAGTGAACACTGAAGCTTTCTTT. Its translation is CASSSTVNTEAFF.

J is TRBJ2-7 and V is TRBV30; D is perhaps TRBD1 (6 bases). The germline V gene encodes CDR1 GTSNPN and CDR2 SVGIG (reference sequence). The CDR3 length is 14 residues. Trimming stripped 4 bases from V and 4 bases from J, with 17 bases between. Written as DNA, the CDR3 is TGTGCCTGGAATGGACGGACAGATCATTACGAGCAGTACTTC. Translation: CAWNGRTDHYEQYF.

The chain has TRBV28 and TRBJ2-7; D is possibly TRBD2 (6 bases). The germline V gene encodes CDR1 MDHEN and CDR2 SYDVKM. V was pared by 6 bases and J by 6 bases, with 12 bases between. This CDR3 is built from 12 residues. CDR3 bases: TGTGCCAGCAGGGTAGGGAGGAGCGAGCAGTACTTC. This translates into CASRVGRSEQYF. The full variable domain, with the rest looked up from reference TRBV28 and TRBJ2-7, is DVKVTQSSRYLVKRTGEKVFLECVQDMDHENMFWYRQDPGLGLRLIYFSYDVKMKEKGDIPEGYSVSREKKERFSLILESASTNQTSMYLCASRVGRSEQYFGPGTRLTVT.

This sequence joins TRBV11-2 and TRBJ2-7, with 11 nucleotides matching TRBD1. From germline, CDR1 is SGHAT and CDR2 FQNNGV. Trimming removed 5 bases from V and 7 bases from J; junction bases left unmatched: 4. This CDR3 comprises 13 residues. The CDR3 bases are TGTGCCAGCAGCCCGGGACAGGGGGGTGAGCAGTACTTC. This encodes CASSPGQGGEQYF.

V usage is TRBV18 and J usage is TRBJ2-1; a possible D gene is TRBD2 (5 bases). With 1 base removed from V and 6 bases from J, the gap between germline ends came to 13 bases. The CDR3 runs 15 residues. Per the germline V gene, CDR1 is KGHSH and CDR2 is LQKENI. CDR3 bases: TGTGCCAGCTCACCACAGGGAGAACTACGCAATGAGCAGTTCTTC. Its translation is CASSPQGELRNEQFF.

The chain couples TRBV2 to TRBJ2-1, with D possibly TRBD1 on 6 matching bases. This CDR3 has 11 amino acids. V lost 3 bases and J lost 15, with 12 bases in between. Looked up from germline, CDR1 is SNHLY and CDR2 is FYNNEI. CDR3 sequence (DNA): TGTGCCAGCAGTGATCTAGCCAGGGGGTTCTTC. Translating it yields CASSDLARGFF.

The chain combines TRBV2 with TRBJ2-7, with a possible D match to TRBD1 (6 bases). V lost 6 bases, J lost 7 bases, and 16 bases lay in between. From germline, CDR1 is SNHLY and CDR2 FYNNEI. The CDR3 consists of 13 residues. For the CDR3, the DNA is TGTGCCAGCAGAACAGGGTGGGGTGGTGAGCAGTACTTC. Translated: CASRTGWGGEQYF.

The CDR3: CAWNRGSGYTF. CDR3 DNA: TGTGCCTGGAATCGGGGTTCTGGCTACACCTTC. The rearrangement joins TRBV30 to TRBJ1-2; D is uncertain. The CDR3 spans 11 residues. Germline CDR1 reads GTSNPN; CDR2 reads SVGIG (reference sequence). Trimming stripped 4 bases from V and 7 bases from J, with 10 bases between.

In this sample, this clone turned up once. The CDR3: CASSHGGGLAKNIQYF. The CDR3 bases are TGTGCCAGCAGCCACGGAGGGGGCCTTGCCAAAAACATTCAGTACTTC. V usage is TRBV7-2 and J usage is TRBJ2-4; D might be TRBD1 (7 bases). This CDR3 region has 16 residues. V was cut by 5 bases and J by 1 base, with 15 bases left in between. From germline, CDR1 is SGHTA and CDR2 FQGNSA.

The CDR3: CASSPPGQGSNQPQHF. The CDR3, as DNA: TGTGCCAGCAGTCCCCCGGGACAGGGCTCAAATCAGCCCCAGCATTTT. The V call is TRBV28, the J call TRBJ1-5; 9 bases fit TRBD1. Germline-derived CDR1 and CDR2 are MDHEN and SYDVKM. The V and J ends lost 5 bases and 4 bases, in that order; junction bases with no gene match: 9. The CDR3 has 16 residues.

V gene TRBV7-2 combines with J gene TRBJ1-5; TRBD1 matches 8 bases. J gave up 10 bases and V 4 bases, and 12 bases lay outside the gene matches. This CDR3 contains 15 residues. The germline V gene has CDR1 SGHTA and CDR2 FQGNSA. CDR3: CASSSDRGEKLPQHF. The DNA for the CDR3 is TGTGCCAGCAGCTCAGACAGGGGCGAGAAGTTACCCCAGCATTTT. Together with reference TRBV7-2 and TRBJ1-5, the CDR3 gives the full variable domain: GAGVSQSPSNKVTEKGKDVELRCDPISGHTALYWYRQSLGQGLEFLIYFQGNSAPDKSGLPSDRFSAERTGGSVSTLTIQRTQQEDSAVYLCASSSDRGEKLPQHFGDGTRLSIL.

This chain links TRBV19 with TRBJ2-2; no reliable D call. V was trimmed by 5 bases and J by 6 bases, leaving 7 bases between them. This CDR3 region has 12 residues. Germline CDR1 and CDR2: LNHDA and SQIVND (reference sequence). For the CDR3, the DNA is TGTGCCAGTAGTCTGGCCCCCGGGGAGCTGTTTTTT. It encodes CASSLAPGELFF.

With respect to this clone: An end of the junction differs from the germline gene, which may be a read error. This rearrangement joins TRBV9 to TRBJ1-2, with D possibly being TRBD1 (5 bases). The length of the CDR3 is 13 residues. Germline-derived CDR1 and CDR2 are SGDLS and YYNGEE. CDR3: CASSVERDYGYTF. In nucleotides, the CDR3 is TGTGCCAGCAGCGTAGAAAGGGACTACGGCTACACCTTC. Filled out from reference TRBV9 and TRBJ1-2, the complete variable domain reads DSGVTQTPKHLITATGQRVTLRCSPRSGDLSVYWYQQSLDQGLQFLIQYYNGEERAKGNILERFSAQQFPDLHSELNLSSLELGDSALYFCASSVERDYGYTFGSGTRLTVV.

The chain is built from TRBV5-4 and TRBJ2-1, with 10 bases that match TRBD2. Germline values: CDR1 SGHNT, CDR2 YYREEE (reference sequence). V gave up 6 bases and J gave up 8 bases; unmatched junction bases: 17. This CDR3 contains 17 residues. The CDR3 coding sequence is TGTGCCAGCAAGAAACGGGAAGCGGGGGGGCCCATCGATGAGCAGTTCTTC. Translating gives CASKKREAGGPIDEQFF. The full variable domain, its missing parts supplied by reference TRBV5-4 and TRBJ2-1, is ETGVTQSPTHLIKTRGQQVTLRCSSQSGHNTVSWYQQALGQGPQFIFQYYREEENGRGNFPPRFSGLQFPNYSSELNVNALELDDSALYLCASKKREAGGPIDEQFFGPGTRLTVL.

The chain couples TRBV9 to TRBJ2-7, with 7 bases identical to TRBD1. V lost 5 bases, J lost 2 bases, and 7 bases stayed unmatched. The germline V gene has CDR1 SGDLS and CDR2 YYNGEE. The CDR3 sequence is 14 residues long. The CDR3 DNA is TGTGCCAGCAGTCCTGACAGGGCACCCTACGAGCAGTACTTC. Translating gives CASSPDRAPYEQYF.

The CDR3 sequence is CASSVKGARQPQHF. CDR3 sequence (DNA): TGTGCCAGCAGCGTCAAGGGGGCACGGCAGCCCCAGCATTTT. This rearrangement joins TRBV9 to TRBJ1-5, with 7 bases fitting TRBD1. The ends lost 2 bases at V and 7 bases at J; junction bases unmatched: 6. The CDR3 has 14 amino acids. CDR1 SGDLS and CDR2 YYNGEE come from the germline V gene.